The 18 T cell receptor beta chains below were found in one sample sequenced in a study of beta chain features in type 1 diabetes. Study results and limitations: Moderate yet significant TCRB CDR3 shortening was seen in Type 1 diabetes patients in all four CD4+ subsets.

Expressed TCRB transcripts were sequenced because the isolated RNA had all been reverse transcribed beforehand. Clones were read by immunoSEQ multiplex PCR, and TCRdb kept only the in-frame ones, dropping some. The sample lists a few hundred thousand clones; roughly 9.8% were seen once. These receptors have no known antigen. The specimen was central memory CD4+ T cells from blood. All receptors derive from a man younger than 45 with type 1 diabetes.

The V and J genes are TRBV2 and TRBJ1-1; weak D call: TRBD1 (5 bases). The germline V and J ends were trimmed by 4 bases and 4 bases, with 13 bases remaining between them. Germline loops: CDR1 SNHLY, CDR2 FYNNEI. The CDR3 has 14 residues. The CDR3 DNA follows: TGTGCCAGCAGTGGTGATATCGGGACCACTGAAGCTTTCTTT. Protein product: CASSGDIGTTEAFF.

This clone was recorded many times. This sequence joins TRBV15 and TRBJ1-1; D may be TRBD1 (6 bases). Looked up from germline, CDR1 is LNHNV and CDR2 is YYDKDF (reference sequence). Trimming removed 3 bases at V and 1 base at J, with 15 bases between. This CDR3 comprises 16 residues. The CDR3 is CATSSGTGTKNTEAFF. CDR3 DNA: TGTGCCACCAGCAGCGGGACCGGGACAAAGAACACTGAAGCTTTCTTT.

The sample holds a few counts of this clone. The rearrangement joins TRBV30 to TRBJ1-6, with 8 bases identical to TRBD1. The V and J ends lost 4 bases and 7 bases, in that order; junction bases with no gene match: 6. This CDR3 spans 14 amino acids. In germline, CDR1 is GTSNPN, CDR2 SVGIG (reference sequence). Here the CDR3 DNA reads TGTGCCTGGATGATCGGGACAGGCAATTCACCCCTCCACTTT. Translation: CAWMIGTGNSPLHF. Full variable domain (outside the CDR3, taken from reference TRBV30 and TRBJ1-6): SQTIHQWPATLVQPVGSPLSLECTVEGTSNPNLYWYRQAAGRGLQLLFYSVGIGQISSEVPQNLSASRPQDRQFILSSKKLLLSDSGFYLCAWMIGTGNSPLHFGNGTRLTVT.

CDR3 protein: CASRQGPLTDTQYF. In DNA form, the CDR3 reads TGTGCCAGCAGACAGGGGCCACTCACAGATACGCAGTATTTT. The chain employs TRBV6-5 and TRBJ2-3; the match to TRBD1 covers 7 bases. Germline CDR1 is MNHEY and CDR2 is SVGAGI. The CDR3 runs to 14 residues. The trim removed 6 bases at V and 2 bases at J, leaving 5 bases unmatched.

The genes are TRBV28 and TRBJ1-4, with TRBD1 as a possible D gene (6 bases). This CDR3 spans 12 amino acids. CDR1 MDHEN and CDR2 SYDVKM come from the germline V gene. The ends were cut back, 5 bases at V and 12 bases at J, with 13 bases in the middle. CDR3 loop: CASSVTGRELFF. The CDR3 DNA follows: TGTGCCAGCAGTGTGACAGGACGCGAACTGTTTTTT.

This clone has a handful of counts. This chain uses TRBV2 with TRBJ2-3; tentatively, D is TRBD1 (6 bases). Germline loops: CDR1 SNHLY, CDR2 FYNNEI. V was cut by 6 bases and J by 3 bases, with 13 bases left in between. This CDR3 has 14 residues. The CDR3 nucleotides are TGTGCCAGCAGCGACAGGACCGATACAGATACGCAGTATTTT. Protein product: CASSDRTDTDTQYF.

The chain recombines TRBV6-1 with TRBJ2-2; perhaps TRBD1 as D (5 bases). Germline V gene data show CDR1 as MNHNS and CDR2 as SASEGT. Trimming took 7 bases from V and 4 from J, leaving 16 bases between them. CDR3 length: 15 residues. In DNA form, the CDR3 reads TGTGCCAGCATGTATCTGGGGCAGGTCACCGGGGAGCTGTTTTTT. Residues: CASMYLGQVTGELFF.

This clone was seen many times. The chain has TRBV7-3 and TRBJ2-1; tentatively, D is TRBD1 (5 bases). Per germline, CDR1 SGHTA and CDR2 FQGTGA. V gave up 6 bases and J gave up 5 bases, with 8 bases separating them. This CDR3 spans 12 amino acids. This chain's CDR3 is CASRGRNNEQFF. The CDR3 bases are TGTGCCAGCAGGGGGCGTAACAATGAGCAGTTCTTC.

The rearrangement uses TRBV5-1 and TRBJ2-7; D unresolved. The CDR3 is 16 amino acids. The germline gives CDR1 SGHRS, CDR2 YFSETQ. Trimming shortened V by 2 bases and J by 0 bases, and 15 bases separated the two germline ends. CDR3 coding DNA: TGCGCCAGCAGCTTAACCGGACCGCCAAGCTCCTACGAGCAGTACTTC. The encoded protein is CASSLTGPPSSYEQYF.

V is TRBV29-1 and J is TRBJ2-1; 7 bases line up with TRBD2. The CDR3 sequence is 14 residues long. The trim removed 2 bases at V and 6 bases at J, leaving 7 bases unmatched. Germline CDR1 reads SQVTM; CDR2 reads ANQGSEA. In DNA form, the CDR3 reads TGCAGCGTTGAAAAGGGGAGGGCCGGCAATGAGCAGTTCTTC. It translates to CSVEKGRAGNEQFF.

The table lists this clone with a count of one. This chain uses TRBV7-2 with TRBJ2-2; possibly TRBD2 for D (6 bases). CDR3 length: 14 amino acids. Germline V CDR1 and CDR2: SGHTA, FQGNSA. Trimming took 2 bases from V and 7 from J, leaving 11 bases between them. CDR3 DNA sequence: TGTGCCAGCAGCTTACGGGAGACCAACGGGGAGCTGTTTTTT. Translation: CASSLRETNGELFF.

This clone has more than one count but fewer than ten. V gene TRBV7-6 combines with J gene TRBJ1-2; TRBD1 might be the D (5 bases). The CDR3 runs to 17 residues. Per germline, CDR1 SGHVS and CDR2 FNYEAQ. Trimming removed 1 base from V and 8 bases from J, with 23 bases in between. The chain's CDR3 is CASSLGETDYATAGYTF. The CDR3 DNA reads TGTGCCAGCAGCTTAGGGGAGACAGACTACGCGACGGCGGGCTACACCTTC.

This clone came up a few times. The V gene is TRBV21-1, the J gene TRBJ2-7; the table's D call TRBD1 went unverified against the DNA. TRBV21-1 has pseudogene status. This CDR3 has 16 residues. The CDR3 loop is CASSLPAGATTYEQYF. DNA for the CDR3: TGTGCCAGCAGCCTCCCGGCAGGGGCTACCACCTACGAGCAGTACTTC.

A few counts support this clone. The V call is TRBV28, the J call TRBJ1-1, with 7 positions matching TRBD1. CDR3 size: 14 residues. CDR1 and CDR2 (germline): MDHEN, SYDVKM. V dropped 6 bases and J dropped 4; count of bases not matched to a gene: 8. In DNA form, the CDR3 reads TGTGCCAGCAGAGACCAGGGGGGTAGCACTGAAGCTTTCTTT. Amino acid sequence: CASRDQGGSTEAFF.

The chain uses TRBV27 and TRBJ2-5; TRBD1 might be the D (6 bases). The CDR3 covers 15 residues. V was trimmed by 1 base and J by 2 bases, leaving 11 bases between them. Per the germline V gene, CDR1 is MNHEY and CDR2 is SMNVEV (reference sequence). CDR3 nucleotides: TGTGCCAGCAGTTTATATCCGGACAGACAAGAGACCCAGTACTTC. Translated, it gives CASSLYPDRQETQYF.

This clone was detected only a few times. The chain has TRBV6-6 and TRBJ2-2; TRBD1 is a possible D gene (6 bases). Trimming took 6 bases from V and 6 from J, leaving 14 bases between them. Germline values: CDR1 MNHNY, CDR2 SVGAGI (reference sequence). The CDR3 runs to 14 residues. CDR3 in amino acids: CASRQGLGPGELFF. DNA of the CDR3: TGTGCCAGCAGACAGGGCCTAGGCCCCGGGGAGCTGTTTTTT.

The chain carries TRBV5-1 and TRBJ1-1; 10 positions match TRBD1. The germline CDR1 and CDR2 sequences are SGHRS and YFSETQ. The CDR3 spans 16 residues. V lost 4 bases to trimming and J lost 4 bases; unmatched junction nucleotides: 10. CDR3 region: CASSQWTGGLSTEAFF. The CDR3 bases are TGCGCCAGCAGCCAGTGGACAGGGGGTTTGAGCACTGAAGCTTTCTTT.

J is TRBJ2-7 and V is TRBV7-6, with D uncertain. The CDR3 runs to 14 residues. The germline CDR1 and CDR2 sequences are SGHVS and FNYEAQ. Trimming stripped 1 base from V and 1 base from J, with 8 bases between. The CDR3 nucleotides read TGTGCCAGCAGCTTAGGACCTGCTTCCTACGAGCAGTACTTC. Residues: CASSLGPASYEQYF.